This TCR beta chain appears in the sequencing data of a study of identical twins (dated by TCRdb to 2016 to 2018). At the level of the whole study: To test whether fetal clonotypes persist, the study used deep sequencing on TCR alpha and beta repertoires from monozygotic twins, unrelated adults of various ages, and cord blood. Replicate twin experiments were performed at different times using different library preparation protocols to rule out contamination.

The germline V gene specifies MDHEN as CDR1 and SYDVKM as CDR2. From its cysteine to its phenylalanine, the CDR3 spans 16 amino acids. Just CDR3 DNA is preserved here, 48 bases in frame from base 1. After removal of 5 bases from V and 0 bases from J, the junction retains 5 bases not matched to a gene. General findings and caveats noted by the study authors: A weaker excess of twin sharing was found in beta out-of-frame sequences because the signal-to-noise ratio was lowered by fewer shared sequences. In monozygotic twins, out-of-frame TCR alpha sharing was systematically underestimated by recombination models, although the models agreed with sharing between unrelated individuals. Abundant cord blood beta clonotypes carried fewer insertions; young adult naive repertoires showed a weaker similar trend, while memory repertoires showed none. Because the same donors could not be followed over many years, conclusions were based on cross-sectional statistical analysis. Invariant T cells such as MAIT and iNKT could partly confound zero-insertion analyses, although diverse VJ usage argued against such confounding for most clonotypes. Compared with coincidental sharing between unrelated individuals, an excess of low generation-probability sequences was observed among out-of-frame TCR alpha sequences shared between twins.

To prepare the library, 5' RACE was applied. The instrument given in TCRdb is Illumina HiSeq 2000. Template switching added a universal primer binding site, and the final cDNA carried a unique molecular identifier that allowed TCR cDNA molecules to be counted accurately. Specific primers in the conserved constant-segment region were used to synthesize first-strand cDNA for the TCR alpha and beta chains. To control for contamination, every cDNA library was double barcoded, receiving both a SMART-Mk sample barcode and Illumina barcodes. TruSeq adapter sequences, together with Illumina sample barcodes, were added in two successive PCR steps. Sequencing of the TCR alpha and beta cDNA libraries was done on the Illumina HiSeq platform using custom primers. In the source study's methods: MiGEC processed the raw reads to extract unique molecular identifiers, while MiXCR was used to determine the CDR3 positions. For each individual, recombination models were inferred using an EM algorithm with the repgenHMM and IGoR tools. The analysis of shared clonotypes was done with the tcR package in R, with sharing normalized by the product of cloneset sizes. Out-of-frame nonproductive sequences were analyzed to study raw recombination free of thymic and clonal selection effects. TCRdb redid the processing of the public reads, applying fastp at Q25 and MiXCR, and retained in-frame beta chains. Records with the same CDR3 protein are collapsed into one entry carrying the most frequent genes and DNA. TCRdb, rather than the study authors, made the V and J calls. For this sample there are more than 400,000 distinct CDR3 sequences; 12% to 15% appear just once. Jointly, the top ten make up about 0.47% of the sample.

As concerns this clonotype: The specificity of this receptor is unknown. The record has no base qualities; no much larger clone is one base away.

Every donor in the study was a healthy Caucasian. Three pairs of female monozygotic twins, all aged 18 to 29 years, were included in the twin cohort. CD4+ and CD8+ T cell populations were isolated with positive isolation kits from Invitrogen. This sample also appeared in a second study, on yellow fever vaccine responses in identical twins. As the second paper documents: The T cell response to vaccination in identical twins was reported by the authors to appear partly convergent and partly personalized. In the study, vaccine-responding T cell clones were precisely tracked in identical twins.

The sequence was collected from a woman younger than 35 in good health. The rearranged chain carries TRBV28 and TRBJ2-3; 10 bases in between match TRBD1. Sequencing was carried out using CD4+ T cells sorted from blood. In nucleotides, the sequence is TGTGCCAGCAGTCCGGGACAGGGGATTAGCACAGATACGCAGTATTTT. It translates to CASSPGQGISTDTQYF.